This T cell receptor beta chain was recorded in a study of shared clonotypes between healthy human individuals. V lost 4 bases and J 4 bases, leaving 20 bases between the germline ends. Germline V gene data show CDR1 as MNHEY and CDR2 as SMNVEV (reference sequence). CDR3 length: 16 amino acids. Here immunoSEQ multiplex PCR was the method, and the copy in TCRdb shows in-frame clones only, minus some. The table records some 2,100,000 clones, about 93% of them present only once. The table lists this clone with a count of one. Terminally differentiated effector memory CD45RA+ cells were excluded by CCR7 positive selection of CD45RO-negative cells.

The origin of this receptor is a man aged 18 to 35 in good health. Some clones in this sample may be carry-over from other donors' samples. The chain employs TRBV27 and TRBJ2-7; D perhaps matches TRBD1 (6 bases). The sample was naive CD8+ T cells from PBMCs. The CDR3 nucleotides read TGTGCCAGCAGTTCACCCTCCAGGGGCCCTCATTACGAGCAGTACTTC. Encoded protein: CASSSPSRGPHYEQYF.